The sequence of this T cell receptor beta chain was determined in a study of T cells after yellow fever vaccination (dated by TCRdb to about 2019). With respect to the entire study: Libraries from fractions with low cell numbers were prepared with the SMART-Seq v4 Ultra Low Input RNA kit. Two healthy male donors, one aged 18 to 29 and one aged 30 to 40 years, made up the cohort. To follow T-cell clones before and after both primary and booster YFV17D yellow fever vaccination, bulk TCR alpha and beta repertoires underwent longitudinal sequencing. Bulk PBMC replicates and cell subsets were isolated from blood drawn at multiple timepoints before and after both primary and secondary immunization. The full study reports these points: A small share of clonotypes occurred in both CD4 and CD8 compartments, likely arising from convergent recombination. Because only two donors were included in the study, the extent to which the findings can be generalized is limited. FACS-sorted repertoires could contain abundant contaminating clonotypes from the bulk population, so computational filtering was required. The secondary T-cell response was found to be weaker but faster than the primary response, with a peak reached on day 5 rather than on day 15. After the booster, most of the clones that had expanded following primary vaccination were detected again (around 97% of CD4 and more than 85% of CD8), which suggests that memory was broadly maintained.

TCR cDNA was synthesized by 5'RACE template switching, which introduced a universal primer site and unique molecular identifiers. cDNA synthesis was primed from both the TCR alpha and TCR beta constant segments. Libraries were amplified in two PCR steps, with sample barcodes and sequencing adapters added in the second step. Sequencing of libraries was performed on Illumina HiSeq 2500 (2x100 bp) or NovaSeq (2x150 bp). Under the source paper's analysis protocol: MIGEC was used to demultiplex reads and collapse the reads into UMI consensus sequences, and MiXCR was used for V(D)J alignment. Using edgeR on replicate PBMC samples, clonotypes were called vaccine-responding if FDR was below 0.01 and the log2 fold change was above 5 up to day 15. Each bulk clonotype was labeled CD4 or CD8 based on which sequenced repertoire, CD4 or CD8, contained the clonotype at higher abundance. TCRdb handled the public reads itself, with Q25 trimming in fastp and clone calling in MiXCR, and kept productive beta chains. Here each entry gathers all rows of one CDR3 protein and keeps the most common genes and DNA. These V and J calls rely on TCRdb rather than the paper's analysis. Across this sample there are around 610,000 distinct CDR3 sequences, with roughly 14% seen only once. The ten top clones hold roughly 13% of the sample.

Notes on this clonotype: Which antigen it targets is not known. Base qualities are missing; no much larger clone stands one base away.

The sample's treatment or condition label is to be understood as: live attenuated yellow fever vaccine strain. At every blood-draw timepoint, two biological replicates of bulk PBMCs were collected. A standard Ficoll-Paque protocol was used to isolate PBMCs from peripheral blood. TriZol was used to extract RNA from bulk PBMCs, from CD4 and CD8 fractions, and from dextramer-positive and dextramer-negative fractions. The receptor was isolated from a man under 40 who received the YFV17D yellow fever vaccine. The material was PBMCs, obtained on the day of the yellow fever booster vaccination.

The CDR3 protein is CASSRTSGRPNTGELFF. The DNA reads as follows: TGTGCCAGCAGCAGGACTAGCGGGAGGCCCAACACCGGGGAGCTGTTTTTT. The receptor chain draws on TRBV5-4 and TRBJ2-2; TRBD2 aligns with 14 central bases. Germline trimming: 4 bases from V, 2 bases from J; junction bases outside gene matches: 4. The CDR3 contains 17 residues, cysteine and phenylalanine counted. The kept DNA is CDR3 alone, 51 bases in frame from the first base. From the germline V gene (reference sequence), CDR1 is SGHNT and CDR2 is YYREEE.